This T cell receptor (beta chain) was observed in a study of sequential checkpoint blockade in melanoma. TCRdb keeps only in-frame clones here, not all; method: immunoSEQ multiplex PCR. The sample has about 3,600 clones; 60% to 70% are singletons. Sample treatment: randomized to nivolumab then ipilimumab (arm A) or the reverse (arm B). This clone was seen a few times. The sequenced sample was CD8+ T cells sorted from blood (inferred from file names), obtained from a patient given nivolumab and ipilimumab in sequence. This TCR was recovered from a human donor with melanoma.

The chain's CDR3 is CASSLVLQVDQPQHF. The CDR3 nucleotides are TGTGCCAGCAGCTTAGTTCTACAGGTGGATCAGCCCCAGCATTTT. The chain carries TRBV7-2 and TRBJ1-5; a weak D match, TRBD1 (5 bases). Germline lookup yields CDR1 SGHTA and CDR2 FQGNSA. Trimming cost V 1 base and J 5 bases, with 12 bases left between them. CDR3 length: 15 residues. Variable domain in full (rest from reference TRBV7-2 and TRBJ1-5): GAGVSQSPSNKVTEKGKDVELRCDPISGHTALYWYRQSLGQGLEFLIYFQGNSAPDKSGLPSDRFSAERTGGSVSTLTIQRTQQEDSAVYLCASSLVLQVDQPQHFGDGTRLSIL.